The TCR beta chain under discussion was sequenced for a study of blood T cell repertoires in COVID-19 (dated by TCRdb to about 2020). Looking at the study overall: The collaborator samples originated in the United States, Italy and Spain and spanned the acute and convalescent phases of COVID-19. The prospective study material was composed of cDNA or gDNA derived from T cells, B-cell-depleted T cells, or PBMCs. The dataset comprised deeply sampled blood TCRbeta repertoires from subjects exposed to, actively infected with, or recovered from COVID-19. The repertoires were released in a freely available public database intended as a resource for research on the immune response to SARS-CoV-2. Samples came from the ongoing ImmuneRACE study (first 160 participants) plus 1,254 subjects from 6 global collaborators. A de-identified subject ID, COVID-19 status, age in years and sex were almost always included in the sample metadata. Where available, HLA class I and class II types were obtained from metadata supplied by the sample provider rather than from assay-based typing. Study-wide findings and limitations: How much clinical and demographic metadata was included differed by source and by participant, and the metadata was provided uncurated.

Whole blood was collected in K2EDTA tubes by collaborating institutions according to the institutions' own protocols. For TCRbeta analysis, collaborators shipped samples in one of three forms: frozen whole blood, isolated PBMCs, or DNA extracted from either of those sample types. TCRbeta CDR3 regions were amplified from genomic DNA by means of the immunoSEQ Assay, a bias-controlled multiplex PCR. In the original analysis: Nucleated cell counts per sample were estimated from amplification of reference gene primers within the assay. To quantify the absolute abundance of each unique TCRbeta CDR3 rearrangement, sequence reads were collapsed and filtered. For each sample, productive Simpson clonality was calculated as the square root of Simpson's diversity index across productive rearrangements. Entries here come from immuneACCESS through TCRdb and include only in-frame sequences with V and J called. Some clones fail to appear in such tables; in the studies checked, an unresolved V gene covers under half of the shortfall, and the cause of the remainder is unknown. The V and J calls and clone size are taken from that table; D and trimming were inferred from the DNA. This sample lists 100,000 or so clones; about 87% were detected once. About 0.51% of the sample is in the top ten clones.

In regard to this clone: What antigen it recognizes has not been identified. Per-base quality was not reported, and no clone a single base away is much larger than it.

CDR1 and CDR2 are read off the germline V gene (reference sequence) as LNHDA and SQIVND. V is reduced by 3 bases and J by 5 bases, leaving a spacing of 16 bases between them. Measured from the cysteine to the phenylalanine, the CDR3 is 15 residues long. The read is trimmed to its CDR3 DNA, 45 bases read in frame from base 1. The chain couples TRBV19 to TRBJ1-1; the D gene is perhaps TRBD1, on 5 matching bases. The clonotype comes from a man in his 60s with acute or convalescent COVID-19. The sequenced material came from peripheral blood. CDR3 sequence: CASSIRRGVGTEAFF. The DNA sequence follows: TGTGCCAGTAGTATCCGTCGGGGGGTGGGTACTGAAGCTTTCTTT.